This section outlines one T cell receptor (beta chain) sequence together with its context. What it binds is not known. V was pared by 5 bases and J by 2 bases, with 14 bases between. Germline values: CDR1 SGHDN, CDR2 FVKESK. CDR3 length: 15 amino acids. This sample is part of a study of cytomegalovirus exposure and HLA in healthy donors. The primer mix had 60 Vbeta and 13 Jbeta primers. This table comes from immunoSEQ multiplex PCR, and its TCRdb copy is limited to in-frame clones, with some not included. This sample has 150,000 or so clones; around 79% occur once, and the top ten carry around 3%. Whole-study results and caveats: Previously analyzed data showed that most TCR beta V segments were productive at a frequency of about 87% or about 30%. Researchers catalogued approximately 170 TCR beta chains as cytomegalovirus-associated. Usually a TCR sequence was rare, but some public TCRs were found in many donors. Highest at DRB1 and lowest at HLA-C, TCR association rates differed among HLA loci in a later analysis.

This rearrangement joins TRBV14 to TRBJ2-3, with a possible D match to TRBD2 (6 bases). This clonotype originated in a man aged 40-49 years in good health and CMV-seropositive. Sequencing was carried out using PBMCs. In nucleotides, the CDR3 is TGTGCCAGCAGCTTATCCGGGACTCCCACAGATACGCAGTATTTT. Its protein is CASSLSGTPTDTQYF.